This T cell receptor beta chain is drawn from a study of siplizumab effects on memory and regulatory T cells. Some clones are missing from TCRdb's copy, which holds only in-frame ones; the method was immunoSEQ multiplex PCR. The sample has roughly 80,000 clones, roughly 86% seen once; the top ten hold 1.5%. Germline values: CDR1 GTSNPN, CDR2 SVGIG (reference sequence). V gave up 5 bases and J gave up 0 bases, with 7 bases separating them. This CDR3 has 12 residues. This clone was detected only a few times. The clonotype comes from a human donor in good health. What was sequenced was Tregs sorted from blood. The chain has TRBV30 and TRBJ1-2; D gene uncertain. This chain's CDR3 is CAWEGANYGYTF. As DNA, the CDR3 is TGTGCCTGGGAGGGAGCTAACTATGGCTACACCTTC.